The clone carrying this T cell receptor beta chain came up once. These data come from a study of T cell responses to AZD1222 COVID-19 vaccine. Generated by immunoSEQ multiplex PCR, the TCRdb table keeps only in-frame clones and is missing some. Seen here are 120,000 or so clones, around 90% observed once, and the top ten hold 2% to 2.5%. V lost 6 bases and J 0 bases, leaving 7 bases between the germline ends. This CDR3 region has 12 residues. Germline CDR1 is SQVTM and CDR2 is ANQGSEA. The chain has TRBV29-1 and TRBJ2-3, with D perhaps given as TRBD1 or TRBD2 (5 bases each). The sample here was peripheral blood, taken 28 days after the second AZD1222 dose. This sequence originates from an adult who received the AZD1222 COVID-19 vaccine. For the CDR3, the DNA is TGCAGCGTGGGACCCAGCACAGATACGCAGTATTTT. This translates into CSVGPSTDTQYF.